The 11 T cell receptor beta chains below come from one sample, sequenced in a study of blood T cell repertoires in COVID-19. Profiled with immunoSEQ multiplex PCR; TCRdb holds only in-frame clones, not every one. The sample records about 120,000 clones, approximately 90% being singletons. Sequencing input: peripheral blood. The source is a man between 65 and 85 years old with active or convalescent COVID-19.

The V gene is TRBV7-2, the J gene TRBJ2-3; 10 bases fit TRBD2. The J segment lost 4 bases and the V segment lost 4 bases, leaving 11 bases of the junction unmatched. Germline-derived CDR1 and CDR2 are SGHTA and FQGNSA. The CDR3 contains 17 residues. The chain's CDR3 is CASSSGRLAGDADTQYF. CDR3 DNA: TGTGCCAGCAGCTCCGGGAGGCTAGCGGGAGATGCAGATACGCAGTATTTT. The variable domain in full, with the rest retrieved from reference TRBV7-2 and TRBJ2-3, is GAGVSQSPSNKVTEKGKDVELRCDPISGHTALYWYRQSLGQGLEFLIYFQGNSAPDKSGLPSDRFSAERTGGSVSTLTIQRTQQEDSAVYLCASSSGRLAGDADTQYFGPGTRLTVL.

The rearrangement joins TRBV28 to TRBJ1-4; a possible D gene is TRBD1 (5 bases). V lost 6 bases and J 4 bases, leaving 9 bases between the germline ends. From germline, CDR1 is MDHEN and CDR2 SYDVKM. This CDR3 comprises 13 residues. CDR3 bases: TGTGCCAGCAGACCCGACAGTAATGAAAAACTGTTTTTT. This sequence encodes CASRPDSNEKLFF.

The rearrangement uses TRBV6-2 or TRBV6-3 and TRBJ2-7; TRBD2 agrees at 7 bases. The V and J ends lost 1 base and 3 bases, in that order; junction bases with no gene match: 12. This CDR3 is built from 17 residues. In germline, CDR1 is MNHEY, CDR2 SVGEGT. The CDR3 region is CASSYFSGGSPGYEQYF. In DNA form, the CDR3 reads TGTGCCAGCAGTTACTTCTCGGGCGGGAGTCCTGGCTACGAGCAGTACTTC.

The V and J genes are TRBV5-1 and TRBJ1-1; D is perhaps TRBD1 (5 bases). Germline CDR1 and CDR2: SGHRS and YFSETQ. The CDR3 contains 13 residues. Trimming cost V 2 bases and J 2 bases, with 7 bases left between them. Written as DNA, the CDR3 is TGCGCCAGCAGCTTTCAGGGTAACACTGAAGCTTTCTTT. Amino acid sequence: CASSFQGNTEAFF.

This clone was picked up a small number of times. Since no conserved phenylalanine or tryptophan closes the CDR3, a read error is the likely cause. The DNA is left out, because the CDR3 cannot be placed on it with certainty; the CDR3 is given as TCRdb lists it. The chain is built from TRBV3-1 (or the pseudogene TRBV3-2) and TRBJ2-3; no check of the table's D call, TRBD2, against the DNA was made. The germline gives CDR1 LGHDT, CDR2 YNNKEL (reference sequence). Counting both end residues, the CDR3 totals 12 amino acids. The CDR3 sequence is CASSQTSGRYYL.

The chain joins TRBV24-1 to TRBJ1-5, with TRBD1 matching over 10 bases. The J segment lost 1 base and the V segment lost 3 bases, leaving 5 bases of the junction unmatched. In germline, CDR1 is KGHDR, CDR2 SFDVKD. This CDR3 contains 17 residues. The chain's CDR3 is CATSDAGQGISNQPQHF. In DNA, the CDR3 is TGTGCCACCAGTGATGCGGGACAGGGGATCAGCAATCAGCCCCAGCATTTT.

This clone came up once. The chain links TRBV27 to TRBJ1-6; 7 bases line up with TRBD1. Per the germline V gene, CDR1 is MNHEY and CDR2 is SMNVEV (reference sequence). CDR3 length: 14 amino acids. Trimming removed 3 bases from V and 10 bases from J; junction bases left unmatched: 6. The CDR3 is CASSFGTDGSPLHF. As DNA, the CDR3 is TGTGCCAGCAGTTTCGGGACAGATGGCTCACCCCTCCACTTT.

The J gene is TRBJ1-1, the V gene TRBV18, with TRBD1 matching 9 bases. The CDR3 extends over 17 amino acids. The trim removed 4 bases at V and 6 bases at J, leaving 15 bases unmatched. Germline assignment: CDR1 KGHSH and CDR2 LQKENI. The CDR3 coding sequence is TGTGCCAGCTCACTCCCGGGACAGGGCCGGGGTAGGGCTGAAGCTTTCTTT. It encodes CASSLPGQGRGRAEAFF.

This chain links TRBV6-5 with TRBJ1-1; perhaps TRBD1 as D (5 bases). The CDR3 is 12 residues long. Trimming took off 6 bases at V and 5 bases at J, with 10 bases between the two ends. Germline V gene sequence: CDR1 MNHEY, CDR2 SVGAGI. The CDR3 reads CASRGGTTEAFF. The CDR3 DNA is TGTGCCAGCAGGGGGGGAACGACTGAAGCTTTCTTT.

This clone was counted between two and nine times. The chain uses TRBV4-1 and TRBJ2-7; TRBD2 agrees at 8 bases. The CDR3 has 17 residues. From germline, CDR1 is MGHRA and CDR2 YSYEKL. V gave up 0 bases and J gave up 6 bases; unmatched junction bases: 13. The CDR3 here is CASSQDLAIAGSREQYF. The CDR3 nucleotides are TGCGCCAGCAGCCAAGATCTGGCCATAGCGGGATCCCGCGAGCAGTACTTC.

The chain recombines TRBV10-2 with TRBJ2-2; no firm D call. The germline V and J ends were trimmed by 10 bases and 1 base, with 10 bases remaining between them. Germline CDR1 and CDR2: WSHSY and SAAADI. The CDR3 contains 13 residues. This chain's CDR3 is CAIQRLNTGELFF. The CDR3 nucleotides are TGCGCCATCCAGAGGCTGAACACCGGGGAGCTGTTTTTT.